This TCR beta chain was recovered during a study of blood T cell repertoires in COVID-19. Study-wide context: Both acute and convalescent COVID-19 samples were obtained from the United States, Italy and Spain. PBMCs, B-cell-depleted T cells, or T cells were the source of the cDNA or gDNA that made up the material.

After removal of 3 bases from V and 7 bases from J, the junction contained 8 bases not matched to a gene. The CDR3 totals 15 residues. CDR1 is SNHLY, CDR2 FYNNEI, per germline. How the authors handled the data: By means of reference gene primer amplification, nucleated cell counts were estimated. TCRdb's table, derived via immunoSEQ multiplex PCR, lists solely in-frame clones and lacks some. V, J and clone size are those of that table, while D and trimming were read from the DNA. The sample lists some 83,000 clones; roughly 78% were seen once. This chain links TRBV2 with TRBJ2-1; 8 bases are a match to TRBD2. Sequencing was performed on peripheral blood. The source of this sequence is a human donor in a cohort sampled during active COVID-19. The CDR3 sequence: CASSEVGGGRNEQFF. The CDR3 DNA reads TGTGCCAGCAGTGAGGTCGGGGGGGGCCGGAATGAGCAGTTCTTC.